This T cell receptor beta chain was recorded in a study of T cells after yellow fever vaccination. Findings and limits, study-wide: FACS-sorted repertoires might harbor abundant contaminating clonotypes from the bulk population.

This clonotype was detected many times. Antigen: not known. TCRdb re-called the 5' RACE reads with MiXCR, one entry per CDR3 protein. The data show about 300,000 distinct CDR3 sequences, around 7.3% seen once. Per germline, CDR1 DFQATT and CDR2 SNEGSKA (reference sequence). CDR3 size: 14 residues. The V and J ends lost 1 base and 6 bases respectively, with 16 bases between them. The rearrangement uses TRBV20-1 and TRBJ2-7; D is uncertain. The TCR originated in a man aged 18 to 35 who received the YFV17D yellow fever vaccine. The sequenced sample was PBMCs, obtained around 45 days after the first yellow fever vaccination. CDR3: CSARGGAGGTEQYF. The DNA of the CDR3 is TGCAGTGCTAGAGGAGGCGCAGGTGGCACCGAGCAGTACTTC.